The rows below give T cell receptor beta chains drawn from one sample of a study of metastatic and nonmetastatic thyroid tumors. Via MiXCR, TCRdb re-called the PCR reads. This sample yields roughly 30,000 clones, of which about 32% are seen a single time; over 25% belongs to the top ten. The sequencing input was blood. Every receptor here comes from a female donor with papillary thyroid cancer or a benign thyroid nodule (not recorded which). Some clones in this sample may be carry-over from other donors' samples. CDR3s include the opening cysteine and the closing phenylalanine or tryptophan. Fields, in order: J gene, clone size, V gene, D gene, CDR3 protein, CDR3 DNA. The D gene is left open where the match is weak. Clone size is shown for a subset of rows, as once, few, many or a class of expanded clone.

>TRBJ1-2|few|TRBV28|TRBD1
CASSLEGPGGYGYTF
TGTGCCAGCAGTTTGGAGGGACCAGGGGGCTATGGCTACACCTTC
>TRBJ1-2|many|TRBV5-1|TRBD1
CASSSGQAYYGYTF
TGCGCCAGCAGCTCGGGACAGGCGTACTATGGCTACACCTTC
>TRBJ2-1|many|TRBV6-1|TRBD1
CASLLSGQGLGNEQFF
TGTGCCAGTTTACTCTCGGGACAGGGGTTGGGCAATGAGCAGTTCTTC
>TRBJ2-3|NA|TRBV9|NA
CASSVGTIPTDTQYF
TGTGCCAGCAGCGTAGGGACCATCCCCACAGATACGCAGTATTTT
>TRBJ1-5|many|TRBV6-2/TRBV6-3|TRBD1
CASSGTGPNQPQHF
TGTGCCAGCAGCGGGACAGGTCCTAATCAGCCCCAGCATTTT
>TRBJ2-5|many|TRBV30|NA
CAWTAVLEGWETQYF
TGTGCCTGGACCGCCGTTCTCGAGGGGTGGGAGACCCAGTACTTC
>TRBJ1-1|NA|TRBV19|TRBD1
CASSPGGTAVTEAFF
TGTGCCAGTAGTCCCGGAGGGACAGCTGTGACTGAAGCTTTCTTT
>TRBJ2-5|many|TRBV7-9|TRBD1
CASSQTGTQETQYF
TGTGCCAGCAGCCAGACAGGGACACAAGAGACCCAGTACTTC
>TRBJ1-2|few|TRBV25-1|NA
CASSERGRSIRYTF
TGTGCCAGCAGTGAACGGGGCAGAAGTATTCGCTACACCTTC
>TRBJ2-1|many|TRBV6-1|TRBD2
CASSENSLRATSGNEQFF
TGTGCCAGCAGTGAAAACAGCCTCCGGGCAACTAGCGGGAATGAGCAGTTCTTC
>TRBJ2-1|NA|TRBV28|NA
CASSPRGRDNEQFF
TGTGCCAGCAGCCCACGAGGGCGGGATAATGAGCAGTTCTTC
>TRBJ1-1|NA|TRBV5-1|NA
CASSLDGLNTEAFF
TGCGCCAGCAGCTTGGACGGTCTGAACACTGAAGCTTTCTTT
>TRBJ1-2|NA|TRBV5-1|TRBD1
CASSSPQKQGPANYVYTF
TGCGCCAGCAGCTCGCCTCAGAAACAGGGGCCAGCTAACTATGTCTACACCTTC
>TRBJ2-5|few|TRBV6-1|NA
CASSPRQCVETQYF
TGTGCCAGCAGTCCGCGACAGTGCGTGGAGACCCAGTACTTC
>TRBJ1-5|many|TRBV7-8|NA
CASSLAGVNQPQHF
TGTGCCAGCAGCTTAGCCGGAGTCAATCAGCCCCAGCATTTT
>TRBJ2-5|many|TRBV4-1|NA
CASSLEPTPTETQYF
TGCGCCAGCAGCCTAGAACCCACGCCGACAGAGACCCAGTACTTC
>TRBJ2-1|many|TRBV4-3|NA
CASSHLGGSYNEQFF
TGCGCCAGCAGCCACCTAGGGGGGTCGTACAATGAGCAGTTCTTC
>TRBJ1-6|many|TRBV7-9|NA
CASSLTGINSPLHF
TGTGCCAGCAGCTTAACAGGGATTAATTCACCCCTCCACTTT
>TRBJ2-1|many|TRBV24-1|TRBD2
CATSDWGSGSRYEQFF
TGTGCCACCAGTGATTGGGGTAGCGGGAGTAGGTATGAGCAGTTCTTC
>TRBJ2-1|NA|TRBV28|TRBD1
CASSPTGVVTNEQFF
TGTGCCAGCAGCCCGACAGGGGTCGTGACCAATGAGCAGTTCTTC
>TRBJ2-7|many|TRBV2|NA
CASSEGGGQGYEQYF
TGTGCCAGCAGTGAAGGGGGCGGTCAGGGGTACGAGCAGTACTTC
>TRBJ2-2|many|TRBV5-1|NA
CASSRMVGGAGTGELFF
TGCGCCAGCAGCCGGATGGTGGGCGGAGCGGGCACGGGGGAGCTGTTTTTT
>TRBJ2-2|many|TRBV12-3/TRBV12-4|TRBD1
CASSTGRQGYTGELFF
TGTGCCAGCAGCACGGGTCGACAGGGATACACCGGGGAGCTGTTTTTT
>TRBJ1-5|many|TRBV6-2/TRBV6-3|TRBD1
CASRQTGNNQPQHF
TGTGCCAGCAGGCAGACAGGGAACAATCAGCCCCAGCATTTT
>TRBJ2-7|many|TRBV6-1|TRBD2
CASRNSGRASYEQYF
TGTGCCAGCCGCAATAGCGGGAGGGCCTCCTACGAGCAGTACTTC
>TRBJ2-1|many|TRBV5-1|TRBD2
CASSLPSGTSYNEQFF
TGCGCCAGCAGCTTGCCTAGCGGGACTTCCTACAATGAGCAGTTCTTC
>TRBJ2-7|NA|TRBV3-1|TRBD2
CASSRKTSGYEQYF
TGTGCCAGCAGCCGAAAAACTAGCGGATACGAGCAGTACTTC
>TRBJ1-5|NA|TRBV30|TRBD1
CAWNRDRGGQPQHF
TGTGCCTGGAATCGCGACAGGGGAGGCCAGCCCCAGCATTTT
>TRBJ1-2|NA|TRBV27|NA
CASAAWDCYTF
TGTGCCAGCGCCGCATGGGACTGCTACACCTTC
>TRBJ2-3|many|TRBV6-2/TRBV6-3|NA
CASSYSDAADTQYF
TGTGCCAGCAGTTACTCGGATGCGGCAGATACGCAGTATTTT
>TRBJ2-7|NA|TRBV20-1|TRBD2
CSARGGGAGRYEQYF
TGCAGTGCTAGAGGTGGCGGAGCGGGGCGATACGAGCAGTACTTC
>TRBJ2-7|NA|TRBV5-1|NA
CASSLEGRIQYQQYF
TGCGCCAGCAGCTTGGAAGGCAGGATACAATACCAGCAGTACTTC
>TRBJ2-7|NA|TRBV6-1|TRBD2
CASSAGGAFEQYF
TGTGCCAGCAGTGCGGGGGGGGCCTTCGAGCAGTACTTC
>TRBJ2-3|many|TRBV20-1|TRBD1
CSARDRLSTDTQYF
TGCAGTGCTCGGGACAGGCTCTCCACAGATACGCAGTATTTT
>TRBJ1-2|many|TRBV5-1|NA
CASSSSTGALYGYTF
TGCGCCAGCAGCTCTTCGACAGGTGCCCTCTATGGCTACACCTTC
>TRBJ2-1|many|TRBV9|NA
CASSPRQEYNEQFF
TGTGCCAGCAGCCCCCGACAGGAATACAATGAGCAGTTCTTC
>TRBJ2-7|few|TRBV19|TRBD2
CASSIVSGSYEQYF
TGTGCCAGTAGTATTGTTAGCGGGAGTTACGAGCAGTACTTC
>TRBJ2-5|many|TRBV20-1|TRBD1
CSAIRDRGQETQYF
TGCAGTGCTATCCGGGACAGGGGGCAGGAGACCCAGTACTTC
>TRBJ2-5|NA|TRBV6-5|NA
CASSYSCLWETKSF
TGTGCCAGCAGTTACTCCTGCTTATGGGAGACCAAGTCCTTC
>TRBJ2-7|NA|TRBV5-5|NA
CASSLVGRSYEQYF
TGTGCCAGCAGCTTAGTTGGGCGCTCCTACGAGCAGTACTTC
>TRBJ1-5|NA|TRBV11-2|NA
CASSLVLNQPQHF
TGTGCCAGCAGCTTAGTGCTCAATCAGCCCCAGCATTTT
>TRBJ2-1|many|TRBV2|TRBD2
CASGRTRIAGAGEQFF
TGTGCCAGCGGACGGACTAGGATAGCGGGAGCCGGTGAGCAGTTCTTC
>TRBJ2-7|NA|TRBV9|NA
CASSSSSVSSYEQYF
TGTGCCAGCAGCTCGTCTAGCGTAAGCTCCTACGAGCAGTACTTC
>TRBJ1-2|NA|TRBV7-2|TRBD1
CASSLRQGGDGYTF
TGTGCCAGCAGCTTACGGCAGGGGGGAGATGGCTACACCTTC
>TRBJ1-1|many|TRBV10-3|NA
CAISDSGGNTEAFF
TGTGCCATCAGTGATTCCGGCGGGAACACTGAAGCTTTCTTT
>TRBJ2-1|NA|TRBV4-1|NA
CARSQEQLSSHNEQFF
TGCGCCAGAAGTCAAGAACAGTTAAGCTCCCACAATGAGCAGTTCTTC
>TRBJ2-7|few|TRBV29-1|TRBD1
CSVDPGQGRYEQYF
TGCAGCGTTGACCCGGGACAGGGCCGCTACGAGCAGTACTTC
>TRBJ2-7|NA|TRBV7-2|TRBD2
CASSLPSGRINYEQYF
TGTGCCAGCAGCTTGCCTAGCGGGAGAATTAATTACGAGCAGTACTTC
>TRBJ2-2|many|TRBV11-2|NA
CASSLDILRAGELFF
TGTGCCAGCAGCTTAGATATTCTGAGGGCCGGGGAGCTGTTTTTT
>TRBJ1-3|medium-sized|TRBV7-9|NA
CASSFGEAGNTIYF
TGTGCCAGCAGCTTTGGGGAGGCTGGAAACACCATATATTTT